What follows describes a single TCR beta chain. The sample comes from a study of blood T cell repertoires in COVID-19. The table came from immunoSEQ multiplex PCR; TCRdb's copy has only in-frame clones and leaves some out. The sample has around 220,000 clones; around nine tenths are singletons. This TCR was recovered from a woman between 40 and 50 years old who had recovered from COVID-19. The sample taken for sequencing was peripheral blood.

In DNA, the CDR3 is TGTGCCAGCAGTTACACAGGGAACGGCTACACCTTC. It translates to CASSYTGNGYTF. The genes are TRBV12-3 or TRBV12-4 and TRBJ1-2, with a tentative D call TRBD1 (6 bases). The CDR3 runs 12 residues. Trimming shortened V by 4 bases and J by 8 bases, and 11 bases separated the two germline ends.